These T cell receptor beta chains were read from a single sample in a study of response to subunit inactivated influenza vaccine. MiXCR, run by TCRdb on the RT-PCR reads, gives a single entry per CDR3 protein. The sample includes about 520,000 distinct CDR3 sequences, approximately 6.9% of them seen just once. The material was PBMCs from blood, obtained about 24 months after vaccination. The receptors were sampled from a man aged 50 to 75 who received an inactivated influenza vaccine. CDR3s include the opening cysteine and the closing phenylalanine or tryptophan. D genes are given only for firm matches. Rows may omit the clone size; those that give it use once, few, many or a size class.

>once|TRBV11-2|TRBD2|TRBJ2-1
TGTGCCAGCAGCTTGGGGCCGGGACTAGAGGGGCGCTCCTACAATGAGCAGTTCTTC
CASSLGPGLEGRSYNEQFF
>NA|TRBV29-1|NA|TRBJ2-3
TGCAGCGTTGAGCGGCGGGCTACAGATACGCAGTATTTT
CSVERRATDTQYF
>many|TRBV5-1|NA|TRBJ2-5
TGCGCCAGCAGCTCATCAGGCAATCAAGAGACCCAGTACTTC
CASSSSGNQETQYF
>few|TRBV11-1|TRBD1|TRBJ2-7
TGTGCCAGCAGCTTAAACCCCGGACAGGGGGCCTACGAGCAGTACTTC
CASSLNPGQGAYEQYF
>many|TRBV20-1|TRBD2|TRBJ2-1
TGCAGTGCACTGCCGTTCTCCGGGACTAGCCGGGGAAATGAGCAGTTCTTC
CSALPFSGTSRGNEQFF
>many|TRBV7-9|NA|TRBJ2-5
TGTGCCAGCAGCCAACAGGGAATTTGGGAGACCCAGTACTTC
CASSQQGIWETQYF
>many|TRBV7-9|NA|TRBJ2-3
TGTGCCAGCAGCTTAGGGCTAGTTAGCACAGATACGCAGTATTTT
CASSLGLVSTDTQYF
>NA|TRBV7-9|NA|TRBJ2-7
TGTGCCAGCAGCTTAGCCTCTGCAGGGACCTACGAGCAGTACTTC
CASSLASAGTYEQYF
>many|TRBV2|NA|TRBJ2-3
TGTGCCAGCAGTGAAATACTACTGGGAGATACGCAGTATTTT
CASSEILLGDTQYF
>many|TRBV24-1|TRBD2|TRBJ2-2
TGTGCCACCAGTGATACCTCAGGACTAGCGGGGGAATACGGGGAGCTGTTTTTT
CATSDTSGLAGEYGELFF
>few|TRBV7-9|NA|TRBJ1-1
TGTGCCAGCAGCCTTCGATTCACTGAAGCTTTCTTT
CASSLRFTEAFF
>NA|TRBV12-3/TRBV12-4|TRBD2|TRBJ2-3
TGTGCCAGCAGTTTTAGGACTAGCGGTGGCTCAGATACGCAGTATTTT
CASSFRTSGGSDTQYF
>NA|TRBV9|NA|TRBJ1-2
TGTGCCAGCTTAGGGTCCTACTATGGCTACACCTTC
CASLGSYYGYTF
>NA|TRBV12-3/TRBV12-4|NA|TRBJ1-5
TGTGCCAGCAGTTTGCAGGACCGCAATCAGCCCCAGCATTTT
CASSLQDRNQPQHF
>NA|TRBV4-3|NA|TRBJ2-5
TGCGCCAGCAGCCAAGAACCTAACGGTGCGGAGACCCAGTACTTC
CASSQEPNGAETQYF
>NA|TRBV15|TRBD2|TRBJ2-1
TGTGCCACCAGCAGAGCCATGTGGGACTATAGGCAAAATGAGCAGTTCTTC
CATSRAMWDYRQNEQFF
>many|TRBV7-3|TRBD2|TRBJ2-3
TGTGCCAGCAGCCCCGGGGTAGCGGGATGGGATACGCAGTATTTT
CASSPGVAGWDTQYF
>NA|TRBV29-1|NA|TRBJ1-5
TGCAGCGTCCAAGTGGAGGGGCATCAGCCCCAGCATTTT
CSVQVEGHQPQHF
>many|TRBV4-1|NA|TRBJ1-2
TGCGCCAGCAGCCAAGATAGTGGCAGCCTTAATAACTATGGCTACACCTTC
CASSQDSGSLNNYGYTF
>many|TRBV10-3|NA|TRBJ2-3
TGTGCCATCCAAGGGGTAACAACAGATACGCAGTATTTT
CAIQGVTTDTQYF
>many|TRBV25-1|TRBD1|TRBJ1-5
TGTGCCAGCAGTGAGGAAGGGGGACAGGGGGCGGCTCAGCCCCAGCATTTT
CASSEEGGQGAAQPQHF
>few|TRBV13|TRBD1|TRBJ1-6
TGTGCCAGCACCGTCCAGGGGGCGAATTCACCCCTCCACTTT
CASTVQGANSPLHF
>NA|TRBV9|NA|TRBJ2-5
TGTGCCAGCAGCGTAGGTGCGGGCAGAGAGACCCAGTACTTC
CASSVGAGRETQYF
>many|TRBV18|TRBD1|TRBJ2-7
TGTGCCAGCTCGAACCAAGGGACAGGGGCCTACGAGCAGTACTTC
CASSNQGTGAYEQYF
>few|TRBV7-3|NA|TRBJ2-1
TGTGCCAGCAGCTTAAATAGCCATGAGCAGTTCTTC
CASSLNSHEQFF
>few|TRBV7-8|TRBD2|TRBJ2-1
TGTGCCAGCAGCTTAACTTGGACTAGCGGAGGGGACAATGAGCAGTTCTTC
CASSLTWTSGGDNEQFF
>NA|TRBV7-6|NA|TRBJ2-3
TGTGCCAGCAGCAGGCGGGACACCTCCACAGATACGCAGTATTTT
CASSRRDTSTDTQYF
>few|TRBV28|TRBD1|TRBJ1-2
TGTGCCAGCAGTGCAGGGGGCCGGTCGCGTTATGGCTACACCTTC
CASSAGGRSRYGYTF
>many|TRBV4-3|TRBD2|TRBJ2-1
TGCGCCAGCAGCCAAAGTGGGACTAGCTACAATGAGCAGTTCTTC
CASSQSGTSYNEQFF
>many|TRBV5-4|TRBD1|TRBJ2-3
TGTGCCAGCAGCTTGGGAGGACAGGCCCCCAATACGCAGTATTTT
CASSLGGQAPNTQYF
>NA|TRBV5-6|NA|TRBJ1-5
TGTGCCAGCAGCTTGGGAGGGAAGGAACAGCCCCAGCATTTT
CASSLGGKEQPQHF
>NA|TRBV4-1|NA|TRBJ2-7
TGCGCCAGCAGCCAAGAAAGATCTGGGGGCGAGCAGTACTTC
CASSQERSGGEQYF
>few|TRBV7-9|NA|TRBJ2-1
TGTGCCAGCAGCCACGGCGTTGCGGGAACCCTCATCGAGCAGTTCTTC
CASSHGVAGTLIEQFF
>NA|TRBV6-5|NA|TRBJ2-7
TGTGCCAGCAGCTACACACGTTCCTACGAGCAGTACTTC
CASSYTRSYEQYF
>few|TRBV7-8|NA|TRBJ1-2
TGTGCCAGCAGGGCCGGCCGGTTTGACTATGGCTACACCTTC
CASRAGRFDYGYTF
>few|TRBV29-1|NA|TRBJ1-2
TGCAGCGTTGACCGGCGGGGGGTCCATGGCTACACCTTC
CSVDRRGVHGYTF
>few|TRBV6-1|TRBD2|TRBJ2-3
TGTGCCAGCAGACCAAGCGGGGGGATATCGGGAGATACGCAGTATTTT
CASRPSGGISGDTQYF
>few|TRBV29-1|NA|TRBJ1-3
TGCAGCGTTGAACCCAGCTCTGGAAACACCATATATTTT
CSVEPSSGNTIYF
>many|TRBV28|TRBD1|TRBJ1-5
TGTGCTTTAGGGACAGGGTTTCAGCCCCAGCATTTT
CALGTGFQPQHF
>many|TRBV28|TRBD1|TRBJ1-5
TGTGCCAGCAGTTTATCTGGGACAGGGGGCAATCAGCCCCAGCATTTT
CASSLSGTGGNQPQHF
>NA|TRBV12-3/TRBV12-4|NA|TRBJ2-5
TGTGCCAGCAGTTTATGGGCAGACCAAGAGACCCAGTACTTC
CASSLWADQETQYF
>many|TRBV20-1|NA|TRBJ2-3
TGCAGTGCTTGTTCCCATTCAGATACGCAGTATTTT
CSACSHSDTQYF